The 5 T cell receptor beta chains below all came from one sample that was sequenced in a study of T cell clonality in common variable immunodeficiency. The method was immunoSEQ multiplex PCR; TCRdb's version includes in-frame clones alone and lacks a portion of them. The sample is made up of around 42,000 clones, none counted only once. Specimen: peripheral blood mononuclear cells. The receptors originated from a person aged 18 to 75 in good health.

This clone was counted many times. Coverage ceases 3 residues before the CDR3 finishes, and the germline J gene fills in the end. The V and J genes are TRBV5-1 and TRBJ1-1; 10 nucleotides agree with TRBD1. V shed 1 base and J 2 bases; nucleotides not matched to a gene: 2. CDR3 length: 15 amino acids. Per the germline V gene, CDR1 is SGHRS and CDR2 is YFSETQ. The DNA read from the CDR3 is TGCGCCAGCAGCTTGCGGACAGGGGGTAACACTGAA. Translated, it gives CASSLRTGGNTE. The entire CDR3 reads CASSLRTGGNTEAFF.

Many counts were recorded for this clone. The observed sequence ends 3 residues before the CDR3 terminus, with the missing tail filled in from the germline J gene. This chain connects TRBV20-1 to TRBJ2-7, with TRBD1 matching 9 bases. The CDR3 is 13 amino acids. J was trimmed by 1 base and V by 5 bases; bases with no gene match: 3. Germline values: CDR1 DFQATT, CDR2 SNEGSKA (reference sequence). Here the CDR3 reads CSARDRESYEQYF. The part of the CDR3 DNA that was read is TGCAGTGCTCGGGACAGGGAATCCTACGAG.

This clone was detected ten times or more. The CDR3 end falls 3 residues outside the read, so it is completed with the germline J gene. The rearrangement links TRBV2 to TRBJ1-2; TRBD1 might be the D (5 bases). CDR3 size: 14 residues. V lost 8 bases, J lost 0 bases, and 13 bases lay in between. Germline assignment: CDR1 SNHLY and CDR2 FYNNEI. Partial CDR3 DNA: TGTGCCAGCCCCCGGACAAAAGCTAACTATGGC. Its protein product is CASPRTKANYG. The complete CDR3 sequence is CASPRTKANYGYTF.

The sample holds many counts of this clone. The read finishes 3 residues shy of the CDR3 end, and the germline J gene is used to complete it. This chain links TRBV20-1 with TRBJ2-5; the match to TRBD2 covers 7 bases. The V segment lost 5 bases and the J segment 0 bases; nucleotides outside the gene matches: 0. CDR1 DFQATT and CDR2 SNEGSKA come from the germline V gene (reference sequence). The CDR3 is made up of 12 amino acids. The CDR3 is CSAGTNQETQYF. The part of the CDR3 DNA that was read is TGCAGTGCTGGGACTAACCAAGAGACC.

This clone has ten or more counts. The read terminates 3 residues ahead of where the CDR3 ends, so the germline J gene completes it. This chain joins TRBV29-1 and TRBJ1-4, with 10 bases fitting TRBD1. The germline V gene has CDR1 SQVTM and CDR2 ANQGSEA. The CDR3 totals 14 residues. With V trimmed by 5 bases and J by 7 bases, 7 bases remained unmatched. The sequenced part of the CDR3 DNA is TGCAGCGTTCAGGGGACAGGGGATGTTGAAAAA. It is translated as CSVQGTGDVEK. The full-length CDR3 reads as CSVQGTGDVEKLFF.